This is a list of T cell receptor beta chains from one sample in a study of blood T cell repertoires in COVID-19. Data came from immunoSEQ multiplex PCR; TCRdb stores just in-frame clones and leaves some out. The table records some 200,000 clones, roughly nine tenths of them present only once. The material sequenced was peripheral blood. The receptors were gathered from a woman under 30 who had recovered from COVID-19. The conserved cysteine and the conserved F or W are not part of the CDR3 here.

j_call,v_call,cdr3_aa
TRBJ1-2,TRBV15,ATSKVPRVSGGYT
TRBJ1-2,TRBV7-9,ASSLDRGRGGYT
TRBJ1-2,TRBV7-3,ASSRSGTGGLYGYT
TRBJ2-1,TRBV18,ASSPFGVQSSYNEQF
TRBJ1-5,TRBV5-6,ASSLGKGTQH
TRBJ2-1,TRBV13,ASSLASGGTYNEQF
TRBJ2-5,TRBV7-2,ASSPDPLSGPQETQY
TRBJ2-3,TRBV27,ASTPGTTSTDTQY
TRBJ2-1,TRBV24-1,ATSPAGVSYNEQF
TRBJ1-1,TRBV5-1,ASSWGDRVSTEAF
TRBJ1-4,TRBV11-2,ASSSRGLGEKLF
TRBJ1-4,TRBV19,ASKPLGNSGEKLF
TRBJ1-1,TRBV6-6,ASSHLAPGQGKTEAF
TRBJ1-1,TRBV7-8,ASSPESPEAF
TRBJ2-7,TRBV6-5,ASSYSTGLVYEQY
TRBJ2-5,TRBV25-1,ASSADREARETQY
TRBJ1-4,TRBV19,ASRDRGRNEKLF
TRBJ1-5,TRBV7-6,ASSPTGSNQPQH
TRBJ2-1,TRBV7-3,ASSLSSGSHEQF
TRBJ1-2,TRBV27,ASSFQTGGGGNYGYT
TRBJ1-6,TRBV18,ASSVQGRNSPLH
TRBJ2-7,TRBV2,ASILAGGPSYEQY
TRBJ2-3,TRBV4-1,ASMGSADTQY
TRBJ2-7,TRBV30,AWSVSRSYEQY
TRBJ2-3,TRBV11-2,ASSLVGRQTDTQY
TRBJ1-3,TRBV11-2,ASRAAGENTIY
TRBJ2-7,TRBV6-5,ASWGDGTYEQY
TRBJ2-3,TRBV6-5,ATLRTDTQY
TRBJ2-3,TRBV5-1,ASSASTSGKADTQY
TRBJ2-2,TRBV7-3,ASSLAGNGELF
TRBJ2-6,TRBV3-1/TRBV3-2,ASSLRTSGDVSGANVLT
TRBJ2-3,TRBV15,ATSTNPLGAGADTQY
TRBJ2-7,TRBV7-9,ASRRQGGIYEQY
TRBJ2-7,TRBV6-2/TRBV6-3,ASSPGLAGEQY
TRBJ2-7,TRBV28,ASSSVEQY
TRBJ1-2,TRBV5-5,ASSLETPFGGYT
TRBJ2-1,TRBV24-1,ATSDLGGSSYNEQF
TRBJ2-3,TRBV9,ASSVAGGPGTQY
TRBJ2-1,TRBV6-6,ASARQGAGEQF
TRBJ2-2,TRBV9,ASSPPDRPNTGELF
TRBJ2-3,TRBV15,ATIQGLADTDTQY
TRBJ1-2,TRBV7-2,ASSSDRGQFGYT
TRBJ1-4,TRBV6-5,ASSQDRGTEKLF
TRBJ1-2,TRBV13,ATFLQGGRYGYT
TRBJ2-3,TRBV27,ASSLSSRITDTQY
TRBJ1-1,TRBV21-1,ASSKVSAF
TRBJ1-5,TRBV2,ASRPREGGQPQH
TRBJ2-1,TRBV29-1,SVAGLANNEQF
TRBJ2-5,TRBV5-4,ASSPVAPGKETQY
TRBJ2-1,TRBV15,ATSRGVFNEQF
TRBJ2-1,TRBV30,AWSPGFYNEQF
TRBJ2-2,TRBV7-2,ASRRTGDFAGELF
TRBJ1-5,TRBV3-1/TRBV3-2,ASSPRGQTNQPQH
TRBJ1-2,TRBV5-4,ASSNRGSGGYT
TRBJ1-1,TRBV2,ASSYGTGRDEAF